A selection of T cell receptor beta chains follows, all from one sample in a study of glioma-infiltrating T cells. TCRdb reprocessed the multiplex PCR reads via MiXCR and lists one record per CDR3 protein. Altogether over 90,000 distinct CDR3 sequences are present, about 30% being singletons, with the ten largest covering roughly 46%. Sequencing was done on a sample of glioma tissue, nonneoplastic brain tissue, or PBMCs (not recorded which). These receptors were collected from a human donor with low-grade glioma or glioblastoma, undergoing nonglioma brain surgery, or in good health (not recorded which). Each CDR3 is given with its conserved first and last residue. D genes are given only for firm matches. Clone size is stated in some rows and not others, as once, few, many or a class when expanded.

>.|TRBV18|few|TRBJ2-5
TGTGCCAGCTCACCTGGGGGCGCTCGGGAGACCCAGTACTTC
CASSPGGARETQYF
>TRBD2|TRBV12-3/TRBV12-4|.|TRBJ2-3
TGTGCCAGCAGTTTAAGCGGGGGGGTTAAGTTAGGTACGCAGTATTTT
CASSLSGGVKLGTQYF
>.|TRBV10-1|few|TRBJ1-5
TGCGCCAGCAGTGAATTCCCAAAGCCCCAGCATTTT
CASSEFPKPQHF
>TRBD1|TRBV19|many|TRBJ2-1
TGTGCCAGTAGTATCCGGGACAGGGTTGGTTCTGAGCAGTTCTTC
CASSIRDRVGSEQFF
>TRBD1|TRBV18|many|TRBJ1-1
TGTGCCAGCTCACCCTTCGACAGGGGGCTTAAAGCTTTCTTT
CASSPFDRGLKAFF
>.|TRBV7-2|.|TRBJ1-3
TGTGCCAGCAGCCTAGTGGCCGGAAACACCATATATTTT
CASSLVAGNTIYF
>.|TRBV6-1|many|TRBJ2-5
TGTGCCAGCAGTCAGATGGAAGGGCGAGAGACCCAGTACTTC
CASSQMEGRETQYF
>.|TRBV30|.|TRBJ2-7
TGTGCCTGCAATCCTGAACAGGGTCTCTTCCACGAGCAGTACTTC
CACNPEQGLFHEQYF
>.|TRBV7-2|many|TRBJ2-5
TGTGCCAGCAGCCCTCAGCGGGCGAGCGGGCTTCAAGAGACCCAGTACTTC
CASSPQRASGLQETQYF
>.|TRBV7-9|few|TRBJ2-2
TGTGCCAGCAGCCGGAATAGCGCGAACACCGGGGAGCTGTTTTTT
CASSRNSANTGELFF
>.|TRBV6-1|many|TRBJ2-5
TGTGCCAGCAGTCGGACCCAAGAGACCCAGTACTTC
CASSRTQETQYF
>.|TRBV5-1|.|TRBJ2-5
TGCGCCGGCAGCTTTGACGAGACCCAGTACTTC
CAGSFDETQYF
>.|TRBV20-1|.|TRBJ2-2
TGCAGTGCCGCGGACGGCCATAAGGCCTCGAACACCGGGGAGCTGTTTTTT
CSAADGHKASNTGELFF
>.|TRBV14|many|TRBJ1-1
TGTGCCAGCAGCATCCGGGACATAAACACTGAAGCTTTCTTT
CASSIRDINTEAFF
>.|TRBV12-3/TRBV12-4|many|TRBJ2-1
TGTGCCAGCGCCTACTACAATGAGCAGTTCTTC
CASAYYNEQFF
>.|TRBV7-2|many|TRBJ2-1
TGTGCCAGCAGAGAAGAGCGGGCCTACAATGAGCAGTTCTTC
CASREERAYNEQFF
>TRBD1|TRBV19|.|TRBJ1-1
TGTGCCAGTAGTATCCAGGGGGCGACTGAAGCTTTCTTT
CASSIQGATEAFF
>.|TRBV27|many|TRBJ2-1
TGTGCCAGCAGTCCCCCCCCCCAGTTTCTAACTGGTGAGCAGTTCTTC
CASSPPPQFLTGEQFF
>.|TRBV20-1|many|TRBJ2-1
TGCAGTGTCAACCAAGGGGGAGACAATGAGCAGTTCTTC
CSVNQGGDNEQFF
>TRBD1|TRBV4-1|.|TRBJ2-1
TGCGCCAGCGGCCACAGGGGGACCTACAATGAGCAGTTCTTC
CASGHRGTYNEQFF
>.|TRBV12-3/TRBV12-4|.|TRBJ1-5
TGTGCCAGCAGTTCACAGGAATCCGTTCTGCCCCAGCATTTT
CASSSQESVLPQHF
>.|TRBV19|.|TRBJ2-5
TGTGCCAGTAGTAGCCAGGGGGAGACCCAGTACTTC
CASSSQGETQYF
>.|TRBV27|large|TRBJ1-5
TGTGCCAGCAGTTTGATTGGACACAATCAGCCCCAGCATTTT
CASSLIGHNQPQHF
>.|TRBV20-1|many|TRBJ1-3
TGCAGTGCTAGCCCCACAGCCCTTTCTGGAAACACCATATATTTT
CSASPTALSGNTIYF
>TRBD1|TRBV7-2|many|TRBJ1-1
TGTGCCAGCAGCATTAGGGAGACAGGGGACGCTGAAGCTTTCTTT
CASSIRETGDAEAFF
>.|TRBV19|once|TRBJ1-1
TGTGCCAGTAGTATACACGGGCATATCACTGGAGCTTTCTTT
CASSIHGHITGAFF
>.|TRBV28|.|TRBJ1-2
TGTGCCAGCAGCCAAGTTTCACCAAGAAAATATGGCTACACCTTC
CASSQVSPRKYGYTF
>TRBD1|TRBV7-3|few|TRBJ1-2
TGTGCCAGCAGCGCTGGGACAGATTATGGCTACACCTTC
CASSAGTDYGYTF
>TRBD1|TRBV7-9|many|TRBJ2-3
TGTGCCAGCAGCTTCAGGACAGGGGGCACAGATACGCAGTATTTT
CASSFRTGGTDTQYF
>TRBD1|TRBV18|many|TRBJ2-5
TGTGCCAGCTCACCTGGGACAGAAGAGACCCAGTACTTC
CASSPGTEETQYF
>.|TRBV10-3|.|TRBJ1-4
TGTGCCATCAGTGAGAGGGGAGGAGCGGAAAAACTGTTTTTT
CAISERGGAEKLFF
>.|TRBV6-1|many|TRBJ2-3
TGTGCCAGCAGGGACAGCACAGATACGCAGTATTTT
CASRDSTDTQYF
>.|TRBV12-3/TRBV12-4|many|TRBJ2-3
TGTGCCAGCAGTTTAGTGGTGGGGGGTACAGATACGCAGTATTTT
CASSLVVGGTDTQYF
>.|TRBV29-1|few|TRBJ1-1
TGCAGCGTTCGGACCGTGAAGAACACTGAAGCTTTCTTT
CSVRTVKNTEAFF
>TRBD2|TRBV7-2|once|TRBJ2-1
TGTGCCAGCAGCTGTATAGCGGGGGGCCGGAATGAGCAGTTCTTC
CASSCIAGGRNEQFF
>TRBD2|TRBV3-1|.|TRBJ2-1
TGTGCCAGCACCCCTCTAGCGGGGGGCGGCAATGAGCAGTTCTTC
CASTPLAGGGNEQFF
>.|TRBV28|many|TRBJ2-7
TGTGCCAGCAGTCCCACTTTGCCCGAGCAGTACTTC
CASSPTLPEQYF
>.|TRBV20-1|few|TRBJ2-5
TGCAATGCTCATAAGGGGACGGAGACCCAGTACTTC
CNAHKGTETQYF
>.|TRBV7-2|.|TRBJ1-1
TGTGCCAGCAGCAGCCAGGACGGATTGGCCACTGAAGCTTTCTTT
CASSSQDGLATEAFF
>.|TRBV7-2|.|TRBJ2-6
TGTGCCAGCAGCTCAGAACAGAATCGGGCCAACGTCCTGACTTTC
CASSSEQNRANVLTF
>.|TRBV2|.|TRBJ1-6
TGTGCCAGCATTGCGGGAGGTTTTAATTCACCCCTCCACTTT
CASIAGGFNSPLHF
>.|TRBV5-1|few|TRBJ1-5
TGCGCCAGCAGACTTGATCAGGGGAGCAATCAGCCCCAGCATTTT
CASRLDQGSNQPQHF
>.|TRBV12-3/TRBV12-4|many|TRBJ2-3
TGTGCCAGCAGCAAATATCGAGGGCCAGATACGCAGTATTTT
CASSKYRGPDTQYF
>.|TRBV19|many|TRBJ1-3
TGTGCCAGTAGTATCCAGGGGACTGGAAACACCATATATTTT
CASSIQGTGNTIYF
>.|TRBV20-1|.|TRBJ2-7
TGCAGCGCTATAGTTGTGGGGCCATCGATTTCTCTAACCTACGAGCAGTACTTC
CSAIVVGPSISLTYEQYF